Shown below are 15 T cell receptor beta chains from a single sample sequenced in a study of T cells after yellow fever vaccination. TCRdb ran MiXCR on the 5' RACE reads and lists one entry per CDR3 protein. This table has around 310,000 distinct CDR3 sequences, 3.5% to 4.5% appearing once. The specimen comprised PBMCs, sampled 5 days after the yellow fever booster vaccination. These receptor sequences come from a man aged 18-30 years who received the YFV17D yellow fever vaccine.

This clonotype showed up just a few times. The chain links TRBV18 to TRBJ2-6; 7 nucleotides match TRBD2. The V gene end was trimmed by 3 bases and the J gene end by 18 bases; junction bases not matched to a gene: 11. CDR1 is KGHSH and CDR2 is LQKENI in the germline V gene. The CDR3 runs to 13 residues. The CDR3 here is CASSPETSQPETF. CDR3 DNA: TGTGCCAGCTCACCCGAGACTAGCCAACCTGAGACTTTC.

This clonotype has a handful of counts. The chain links TRBV20-1 to TRBJ2-5; D unclear. This CDR3 is built from 11 residues. Trimming stripped 4 bases from V and 4 bases from J, with 7 bases between. Looked up from germline, CDR1 is DFQATT and CDR2 is SNEGSKA (reference sequence). The CDR3 DNA reads as TGCAGTGCTAACGAGTTAGAGACCCAGTACTTC. It codes for CSANELETQYF.

The V and J genes are TRBV28 and TRBJ1-1; 11 nucleotides agree with TRBD1. The CDR3 is 14 residues long. V trimming: 8 bases; J trimming: 10 bases; junction bases outside the gene matches: 12. Germline loops: CDR1 MDHEN, CDR2 SYDVKM. In nucleotides, the CDR3 is TGTGCCAGCGGACCCGGGACAGGGGGTAGGAGAGCTTTCTTT. This sequence encodes CASGPGTGGRRAFF.

This clonotype has a handful of counts. V gene TRBV5-5 combines with J gene TRBJ2-7; maybe TRBD2 (5 bases). The V and J ends lost 2 bases and 6 bases respectively, with 9 bases between them. This CDR3 is 12 amino acids long. Germline V lookup: CDR1 SGHKS, CDR2 YYEKEE (reference sequence). The CDR3 bases are TGTGCCAGCAGCTTTCCCGGGGTCGAGCAGTACTTC. Its protein product is CASSFPGVEQYF. Supplemented by reference TRBV5-5 and TRBJ2-7, the full variable domain reads DAGVTQSPTHLIKTRGQQVTLRCSPISGHKSVSWYQQVLGQGPQFIFQYYEKEERGRGNFPDRFSARQFPNYSSELNVNALLLGDSALYLCASSFPGVEQYFGPGTRLTVT.

This clonotype has only a few counts. This chain joins TRBV6-2 or TRBV6-3 and TRBJ2-6, with a tentative D call TRBD2 (5 bases). Germline values: CDR1 MNHEY, CDR2 SVGEGT. Trimming removed 7 bases from V and 4 bases from J, with 23 bases in between. This CDR3 is built from 18 residues. CDR3: CASNPWAVASYGANVLTF. DNA of the CDR3: TGTGCCAGCAACCCCTGGGCTGTAGCGTCCTACGGGGCCAACGTCCTGACTTTC.

Only a few counts were recorded for this clonotype. The genes are TRBV4-2 and TRBJ2-3, with 9 bases fitting TRBD1. The CDR3 consists of 17 residues. CDR1 and CDR2 (germline): LGHNA, YNFKEQ. V shed 3 bases, J shed 2 bases, and the junction held 9 bases outside the gene matches. The CDR3: CASSQYRTGAPTDTQYF. The CDR3 region has the DNA TGTGCCAGCAGCCAGTACAGGACAGGGGCCCCCACAGATACGCAGTATTTT.

This clonotype was recorded many times. The chain combines TRBV3-1 with TRBJ2-3; D perhaps matches TRBD2 (6 bases). The germline gives CDR1 LGHDT, CDR2 YNNKEL (reference sequence). The V and J ends lost 3 bases and 0 bases respectively, with 16 bases between them. The CDR3 has 17 residues. CDR3 amino acids: CASSQADFGGSTDTQYF. The CDR3 DNA is TGTGCCAGCAGCCAGGCCGATTTTGGGGGGAGCACAGATACGCAGTATTTT.

This chain uses TRBV11-2 with TRBJ2-2; the match to TRBD1 covers 7 bases. This CDR3 comprises 14 residues. V was pared by 6 bases and J by 3 bases, with 4 bases of the junction left unmatched. Germline V gene data show CDR1 as SGHAT and CDR2 as FQNNGV. The CDR3 coding sequence is TGTGCCAGCAGACCTACAGGGGACACCGGGGAGCTGTTTTTT. Its protein product is CASRPTGDTGELFF.

The sample holds many counts of this clonotype. The rearrangement links TRBV3-1 to TRBJ2-1; TRBD2 matches at 7 bases. Looked up from germline, CDR1 is LGHDT and CDR2 is YNNKEL (reference sequence). The V segment lost 3 bases and the J segment 2 bases; nucleotides outside the gene matches: 4. This CDR3 spans 15 amino acids. The CDR3, as DNA: TGTGCCAGCAGCCATGTACTAGCGCCCTACAATGAGCAGTTCTTC. Its protein is CASSHVLAPYNEQFF.

This sequence joins TRBV29-1 and TRBJ1-1; 7 bases agree with TRBD1. V gave up 5 bases and J gave up 9 bases; unmatched junction bases: 9. CDR3 size: 12 residues. Per germline, CDR1 SQVTM and CDR2 ANQGSEA. CDR3 DNA sequence: TGCAGCGTTACAAGACAGGGTTTACAAGCTTTCTTT. This translates into CSVTRQGLQAFF.

Written as DNA, the CDR3 is TGCGCCAGCAGCCAAGGGACTAGCGGGGGGGCCTTCGGCTACGAGCAGTACTTC. It specifies CASSQGTSGGAFGYEQYF. The chain has TRBV4-1 and TRBJ2-7, with 15 bases fitting TRBD2. Unmatched junction bases numbered 7, after V lost 1 base and J lost 3 bases. The CDR3 spans 18 residues. Per germline, CDR1 MGHRA and CDR2 YSYEKL.

J is TRBJ2-3 and V is TRBV9; the D gene is possibly TRBD2 (5 bases). Trimming left V 0 bases short and J 8 bases short, with 13 bases between. The germline CDR1 and CDR2 sequences are SGDLS and YYNGEE. The CDR3 covers 14 residues. CDR3 sequence (DNA): TGTGCCAGCAGCGTAGAAGGGCCCAGCGGTACGCAGTATTTT. Residues: CASSVEGPSGTQYF.

The V call is TRBV6-5, the J call TRBJ2-5; TRBD2 agrees at 9 bases. This CDR3 region has 13 residues. The germline gives CDR1 MNHEY, CDR2 SVGAGI. The V and J ends lost 8 bases and 4 bases, in that order; junction bases with no gene match: 5. The CDR3 DNA reads as TGTGCCAGCGGCGGGACTAGCCGAGAGACCCAGTACTTC. It is translated as CASGGTSRETQYF.

About this clonotype: The junction does not match germline at one end; this may be a read error. The rearrangement uses TRBV11-2 and TRBJ2-7, with 7 nucleotides matching TRBD1. The CDR3 has 13 residues. Germline values: CDR1 SGHAT, CDR2 FQNNGV. This CDR3 reads CASSYTTGPELYF. In DNA form, the CDR3 reads TGTGCCAGCAGCTACACGACAGGGCCCGAGCTGTACTTC.

The V gene is TRBV6-5, the J gene TRBJ1-6; no definite D call. The germline V and J ends were trimmed by 0 bases and 4 bases, with 4 bases remaining between them. CDR1 is MNHEY and CDR2 is SVGAGI in the germline V gene. The CDR3 is made up of 14 amino acids. CDR3 DNA sequence: TGTGCCAGCAGTTACTCGTTTTATAATTCACCCCTCCACTTT. Translated: CASSYSFYNSPLHF.